This T cell receptor beta chain was recorded in a study of long-term antiretroviral therapy in people with HIV. J gave up 5 bases and V 1 base, and 4 bases lay outside the gene matches. This CDR3 has 15 residues. Germline V gives CDR1 SGHRS, CDR2 YFSETQ. An immunoSEQ assay, version v3.0, was performed at survey level. The data were produced by immunoSEQ multiplex PCR, yet TCRdb's version contains in-frame clones alone and is incomplete. The repertoire holds 25,000 to 35,000 clones, with 65% to 85% as singletons. Before DNA extraction, about 1-10 million cryopreserved PBMC were held in the samples. This TCR came from a woman aged 45-65 years with HIV. The sequences come from unsorted PBMCs, collected 3.1 years after starting antiretroviral therapy. The chain has TRBV5-1 and TRBJ2-3; 10 bases are a match to TRBD1. CDR3 sequence reads: CASSLTDRGRDTQYF. CDR3 DNA sequence: TGCGCCAGCAGCTTGACCGACAGGGGGCGAGATACGCAGTATTTT.